Listed below are T cell receptor beta chains from one sample, sequenced in a study of CD8 T cells in ankylosing spondylitis. Each CDR3 protein is one row after TCRdb ran MiXCR on the 5' RACE reads. Among just over 300,000 distinct CDR3 sequences listed, about 20% were seen once. The material sequenced was blood, either unsorted or a sorted T cell fraction (not recorded which). All receptors come from a female donor with ankylosing spondylitis or in good health (not recorded which). The CDR3 runs from the conserved cysteine through the conserved F or W. D genes are given only for firm matches. The listing skips clone size in some rows; elsewhere it reads once, few, many or a size class.

size	D	J	V	DNA	CDR3
.	TRBD1	TRBJ2-7	TRBV23-1	TGCGCCAGCAGTCTTACCGCCGGGACAGCCATTTACGAGCAGTACTTC	CASSLTAGTAIYEQYF
.	.	TRBJ2-7	TRBV24-1	TGTGCCACCAGTGATTTGGTACAGGGCGAGCAGTACTTC	CATSDLVQGEQYF
many	.	TRBJ1-1	TRBV29-1	TGCAGCGTGATGACGGGGAACACTGAAGCTTTCTTT	CSVMTGNTEAFF
few	.	TRBJ2-1	TRBV6-5	TGTGCCAGCAGTTCGCAGGCAGCCAGTTCAAATGAGCAGTTCTTC	CASSSQAASSNEQFF
.	.	TRBJ1-1	TRBV12-3/TRBV12-4	TGTGCCAGCAGTTTAGCGTTTGGGGCTGAAGCTTTCTTT	CASSLAFGAEAFF
few	TRBD2	TRBJ2-1	TRBV29-1	TGCAGCGGACTACTTATTCGGGCGGGAGCTGTGGGCAATGAGCAGTTCTTC	CSGLLIRAGAVGNEQFF
.	.	TRBJ2-7	TRBV7-9	TGTGCCAGCAGTTTAGGTTCCGGGATCTACGAGCAGTACTTC	CASSLGSGIYEQYF
many	.	TRBJ1-2	TRBV7-9	TGTGCCAGCAGCTTAAGGGACGCCTATGGCTACACCTTC	CASSLRDAYGYTF
many	.	TRBJ2-3	TRBV9	TGTGCCAGCAGCGTTACTCAGAGCACAGATACGCAGTATTTT	CASSVTQSTDTQYF
.	.	TRBJ2-7	TRBV5-1	TGCGCCAGCAGCCCCGGGACAAGCTTTTTTGGGGAGCAGTACTTC	CASSPGTSFFGEQYF
many	.	TRBJ2-1	TRBV9	TGTGCCAGCAGCGTACGATATGAGTCCAATGAGCAGTTCTTC	CASSVRYESNEQFF
.	.	TRBJ1-1	TRBV6-5	TGTGCCAGCAGTTACTTGCAGGGAAGAACTGAAGCTTTCTTT	CASSYLQGRTEAFF
few	TRBD2	TRBJ2-1	TRBV10-3	TGTGCCATCAGTACCCAGGGAGGTAGCGGGAGCCTCAATGAGCAGTTCTTC	CAISTQGGSGSLNEQFF
.	TRBD2	TRBJ2-7	TRBV5-6	TGTGCCAGCAGCTTGTGGGCTAGCGGAACCTACGAGCAGTACTTC	CASSLWASGTYEQYF
many	.	TRBJ2-1	TRBV27	TGTGCCAGCAGCGCACTCGTTCGGGGGTACAATGAGCAGTTCTTC	CASSALVRGYNEQFF
few	.	TRBJ1-4	TRBV12-3/TRBV12-4	TGTGCCAGCAGTTTAGCGCGAACGGATGAAAAACTGTTTTTT	CASSLARTDEKLFF
many	TRBD2	TRBJ2-7	TRBV4-3	TGCGCCAGCAGCCAAGTACTAGCGGGAGGTGGGTACGAGCAGTACTTC	CASSQVLAGGGYEQYF
.	TRBD2	TRBJ2-2	TRBV7-9	TGTGCCAGCAGCCAGGGACTAGCGGTTACCGGGGAGCTGTTTTTT	CASSQGLAVTGELFF
few	.	TRBJ1-2	TRBV12-3/TRBV12-4	TGTGCCAGCAGTTTGAGGGGAACAGGGAAAGGGTATGGCTACACCTTC	CASSLRGTGKGYGYTF
few	.	TRBJ2-7	TRBV29-1	TGCAGCGTTGTAGGCCAACAGGACGAGCAGTACTTC	CSVVGQQDEQYF
few	.	TRBJ2-5	TRBV20-1	TGCAGTGGAACAGTCGGGGAGACCCAGTACTTC	CSGTVGETQYF
.	.	TRBJ2-3	TRBV7-8	TGTGCCAGCAGCCCAGGACGGCGGGCCAGCACAGATACGCAGTATTTT	CASSPGRRASTDTQYF
.	TRBD2	TRBJ2-7	TRBV7-2	TGTGCCAGCAGCGGACTAGCGGGAGGAAGCGAGCAGTACTTC	CASSGLAGGSEQYF
many	TRBD1	TRBJ2-7	TRBV7-2	TGTGCCAGCAGTTGGACAGGGACTTATTCCGAGCAGTACTTC	CASSWTGTYSEQYF
few	.	TRBJ2-1	TRBV27	TGTGCCAGCAGTTTAAGACGATACAATGAGCAGTTCTTC	CASSLRRYNEQFF
few	.	TRBJ2-3	TRBV20-1	TGCAGTGCTAGCGGGCCGAGGGGTACAGATACGCAGTATTTT	CSASGPRGTDTQYF
few	.	TRBJ2-3	TRBV10-3	TGTGCCATCAGTGAGTCAGGAGGAGGTCGGCTGACGCAGTATTTT	CAISESGGGRLTQYF
.	.	TRBJ1-2	TRBV4-3	TGCGCCAGCAGCCAAGAAATTAGGGAGTATGGCTACACCTTC	CASSQEIREYGYTF
many	TRBD1	TRBJ2-7	TRBV10-3	TGTGCCATCGGACAGGGAAAGAGGACCTACGAGCAGTACTTC	CAIGQGKRTYEQYF
many	TRBD1	TRBJ2-1	TRBV10-1	TGCGCCAGCAGTGACCGACAGGGGTTGGTATACAATGAGCAGTTCTTC	CASSDRQGLVYNEQFF
.	TRBD1	TRBJ1-1	TRBV20-1	TGCAGTGCTAGAGGGGACAGTCAAATGGCTTTCTTT	CSARGDSQMAFF
few	.	TRBJ2-1	TRBV29-1	TGCAGCGTCCGAGCCAGGGGAGGGAACTACAATGAGCAGTTCTTC	CSVRARGGNYNEQFF
.	TRBD1	TRBJ1-1	TRBV20-1	TGCAGTGCCTCTAAGGGGGACAGTCCCCTCGGGGACACTGAAGCTTTCTTT	CSASKGDSPLGDTEAFF
many	.	TRBJ2-3	TRBV5-1	TGCGCCACCACCCTGGGGCGGGGTCGCACAGATACGCAGTATTTT	CATTLGRGRTDTQYF
few	TRBD2	TRBJ2-1	TRBV5-1	TGCGCCAGCAGCACCGTACTAGCGGGAGCGTCTAATGAGCAGTTCTTC	CASSTVLAGASNEQFF
.	.	TRBJ2-7	TRBV27	TGTGCCAGCAGTTTATACAGGTTTGGTAGCGAGCAGTACTTC	CASSLYRFGSEQYF
.	.	TRBJ1-1	TRBV18	TGTGCCAGCTCACCAATGGGGAGGGCTGAAGCTTTCTTT	CASSPMGRAEAFF
.	.	TRBJ2-2	TRBV6-1	TGTGCCAGCAGTGAAGCCCGGTTGGGGGAGCTGTTTTTT	CASSEARLGELFF
few	.	TRBJ2-5	TRBV7-2	TGTGCCAGCAGCTTGCACACCGGGGGAGAGACCCAGTACTTC	CASSLHTGGETQYF
.	.	TRBJ2-6	TRBV12-3/TRBV12-4	TGTGCCAGCAGTTTCGGTTCTGGGGCCAACGTCCTGACTTTC	CASSFGSGANVLTF
.	.	TRBJ2-2	TRBV7-3	TGTGCCAGCAGCTTAATACGAAAAGCGGTGTTTTTT	CASSLIRKAVFF
.	.	TRBJ2-1	TRBV18	TGTGCCAGCTCAGGAACCGGAGAGCAGTTCTTC	CASSGTGEQFF
.	.	TRBJ2-5	TRBV7-2	TGTGCCAGCAGCTTAGGAACAGCCAACCAAGAGACCCAGTACTTC	CASSLGTANQETQYF
.	.	TRBJ1-1	TRBV12-3/TRBV12-4	TGTGCCAGCAGCTGGAAACCCGACACTGAAGCTTTCTTT	CASSWKPDTEAFF
few	.	TRBJ2-5	TRBV20-1	TGCAGTGCCAGTCAGCCGGGGGCAGAGACCCAGTACTTC	CSASQPGAETQYF
many	.	TRBJ1-5	TRBV29-1	TGCAGCGTTGAGGAGGGGAATCAGCCCCAGCATTTT	CSVEEGNQPQHF
.	.	TRBJ2-5	TRBV19	TGTGCCAGTAGTATAGCTAAGAATTTGGGGGAGACCCAGTACTTC	CASSIAKNLGETQYF